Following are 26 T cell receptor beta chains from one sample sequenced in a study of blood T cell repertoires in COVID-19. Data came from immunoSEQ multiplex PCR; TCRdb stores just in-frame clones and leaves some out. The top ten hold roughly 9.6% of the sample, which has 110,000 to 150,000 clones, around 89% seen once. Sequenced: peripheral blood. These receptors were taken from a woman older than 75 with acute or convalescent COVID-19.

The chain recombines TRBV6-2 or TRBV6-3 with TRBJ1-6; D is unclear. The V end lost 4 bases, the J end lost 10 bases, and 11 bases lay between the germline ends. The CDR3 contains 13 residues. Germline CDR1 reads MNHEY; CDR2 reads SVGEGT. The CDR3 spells CASSWRLQSPLHF. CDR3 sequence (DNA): TGTGCCAGCAGTTGGCGGTTGCAGTCACCCCTCCACTTT.

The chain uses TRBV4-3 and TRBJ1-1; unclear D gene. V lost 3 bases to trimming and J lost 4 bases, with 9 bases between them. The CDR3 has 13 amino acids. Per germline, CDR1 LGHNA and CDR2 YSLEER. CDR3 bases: TGCGCCAGCAGCCATCGGGGTGGCACTGAAGCTTTCTTT. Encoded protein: CASSHRGGTEAFF.

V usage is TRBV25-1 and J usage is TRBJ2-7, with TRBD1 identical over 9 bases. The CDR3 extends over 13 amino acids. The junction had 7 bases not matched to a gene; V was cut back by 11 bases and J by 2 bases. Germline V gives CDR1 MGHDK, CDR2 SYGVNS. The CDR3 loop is CASSRQGAYEQYF. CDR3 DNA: TGTGCCTCCTCCCGACAGGGGGCCTACGAGCAGTACTTC.

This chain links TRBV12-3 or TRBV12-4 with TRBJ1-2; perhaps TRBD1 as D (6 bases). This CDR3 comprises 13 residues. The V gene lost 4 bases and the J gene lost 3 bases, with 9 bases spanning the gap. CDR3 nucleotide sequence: TGTGCCAGCAGTTACAGGGAAGACTATGGCTACACCTTC. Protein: CASSYREDYGYTF.

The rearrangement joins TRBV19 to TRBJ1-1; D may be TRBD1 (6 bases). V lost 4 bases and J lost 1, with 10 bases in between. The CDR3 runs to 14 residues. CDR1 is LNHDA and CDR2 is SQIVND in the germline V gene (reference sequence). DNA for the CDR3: TGTGCCAGTAGTAACACAGGGCGGAACACTGAAGCTTTCTTT. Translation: CASSNTGRNTEAFF.

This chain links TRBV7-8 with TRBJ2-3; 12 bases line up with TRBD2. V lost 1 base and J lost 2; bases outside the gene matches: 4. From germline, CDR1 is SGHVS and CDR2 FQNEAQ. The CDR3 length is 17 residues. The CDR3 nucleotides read TGTGCCAGCAGCTTAGTCGGACTAGCGGGATCCACAGATACGCAGTATTTT. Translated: CASSLVGLAGSTDTQYF.

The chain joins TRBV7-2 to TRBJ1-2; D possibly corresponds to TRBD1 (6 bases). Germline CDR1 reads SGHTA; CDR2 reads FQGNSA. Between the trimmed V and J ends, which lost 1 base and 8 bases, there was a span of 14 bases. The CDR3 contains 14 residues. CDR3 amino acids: CASSLEPGVGGYTF. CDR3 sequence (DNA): TGTGCCAGCAGCTTAGAGCCAGGGGTGGGAGGCTACACCTTC.

In DNA form, the CDR3 reads TGTGCCAGTAGTAGGACGGACAGGTCGCCTTTTGAAAAACTGTTTTTT. Translation: CASSRTDRSPFEKLFF. The chain recombines TRBV19 with TRBJ1-4; TRBD1 agrees at 7 bases. J gave up 7 bases and V 4 bases, and 12 bases lay outside the gene matches. The germline V gene has CDR1 LNHDA and CDR2 SQIVND (reference sequence). The CDR3 runs to 16 residues.

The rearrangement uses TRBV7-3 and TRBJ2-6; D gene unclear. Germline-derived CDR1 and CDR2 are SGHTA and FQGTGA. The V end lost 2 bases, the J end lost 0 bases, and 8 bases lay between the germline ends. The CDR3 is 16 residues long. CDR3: CASSLGQLSGANVLTF. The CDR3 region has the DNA TGTGCCAGCAGCTTAGGGCAGCTCTCTGGGGCCAACGTCCTGACTTTC.

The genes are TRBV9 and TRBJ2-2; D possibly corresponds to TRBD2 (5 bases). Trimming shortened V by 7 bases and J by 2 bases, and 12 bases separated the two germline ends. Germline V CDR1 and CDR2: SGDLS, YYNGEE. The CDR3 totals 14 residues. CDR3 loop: CASEGRTNTGELFF. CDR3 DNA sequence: TGTGCCAGCGAGGGCAGGACTAACACCGGGGAGCTGTTTTTT. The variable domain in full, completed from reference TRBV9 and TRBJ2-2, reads DSGVTQTPKHLITATGQRVTLRCSPRSGDLSVYWYQQSLDQGLQFLIQYYNGEERAKGNILERFSAQQFPDLHSELNLSSLELGDSALYFCASEGRTNTGELFFGEGSRLTVL.

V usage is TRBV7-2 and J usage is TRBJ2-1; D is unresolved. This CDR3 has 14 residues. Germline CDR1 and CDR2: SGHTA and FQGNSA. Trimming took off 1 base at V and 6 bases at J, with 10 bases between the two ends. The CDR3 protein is CASSLGRGPNEQFF. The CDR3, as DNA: TGTGCCAGCAGCTTAGGTCGTGGCCCCAATGAGCAGTTCTTC.

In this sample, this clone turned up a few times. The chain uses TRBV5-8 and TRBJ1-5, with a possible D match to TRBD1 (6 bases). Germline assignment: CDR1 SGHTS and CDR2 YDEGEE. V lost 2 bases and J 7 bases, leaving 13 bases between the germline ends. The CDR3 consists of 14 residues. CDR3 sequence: CASSFRGGRQPQHF. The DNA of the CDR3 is TGTGCCAGCAGCTTCCGAGGGGGAAGGCAGCCCCAGCATTTT.

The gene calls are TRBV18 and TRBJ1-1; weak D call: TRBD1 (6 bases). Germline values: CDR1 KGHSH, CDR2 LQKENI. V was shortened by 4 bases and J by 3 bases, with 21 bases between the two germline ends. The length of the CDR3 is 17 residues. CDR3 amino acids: CASSLRPGQGRDTEAFF. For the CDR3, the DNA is TGTGCCAGCTCACTTCGCCCGGGACAAGGCAGGGACACTGAAGCTTTCTTT. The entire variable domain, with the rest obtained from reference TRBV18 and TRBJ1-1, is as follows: NAGVMQNPRHLVRRRGQEARLRCSPMKGHSHVYWYRQLPEEGLKFMVYLQKENIIDESGMPKERFSAEFPKEGPSILRIQQVVRGDSAAYFCASSLRPGQGRDTEAFFGQGTRLTVV.

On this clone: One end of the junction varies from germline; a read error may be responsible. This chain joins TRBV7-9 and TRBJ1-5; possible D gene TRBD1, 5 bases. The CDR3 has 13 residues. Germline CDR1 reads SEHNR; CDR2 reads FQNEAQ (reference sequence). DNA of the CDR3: TGTGCCAGCAGCTTGCAGGGCAACCAGCCCCAGCATTTT. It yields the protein CASSLQGNQPQHF.

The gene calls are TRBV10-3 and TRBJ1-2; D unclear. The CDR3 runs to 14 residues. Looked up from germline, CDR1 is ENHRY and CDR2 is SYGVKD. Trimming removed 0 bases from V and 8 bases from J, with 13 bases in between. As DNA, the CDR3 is TGTGCCATCAGTGAGTCGCGGCAGGCGGGAGGCTACACCTTC. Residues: CAISESRQAGGYTF.

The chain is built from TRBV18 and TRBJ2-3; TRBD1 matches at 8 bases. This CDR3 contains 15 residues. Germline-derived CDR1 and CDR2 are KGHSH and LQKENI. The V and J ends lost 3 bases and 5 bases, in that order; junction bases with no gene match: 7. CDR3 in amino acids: CASSPRQGTGDTQYF. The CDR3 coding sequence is TGTGCCAGCTCACCTAGACAGGGGACGGGAGATACGCAGTATTTT.

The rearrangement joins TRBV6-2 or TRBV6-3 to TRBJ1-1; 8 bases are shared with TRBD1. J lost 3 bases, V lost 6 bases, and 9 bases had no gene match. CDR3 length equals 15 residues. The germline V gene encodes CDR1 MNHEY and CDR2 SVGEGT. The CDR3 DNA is TGTGCCAGCAGCGACAGGGGACCGAGGGACACTGAAGCTTTCTTT. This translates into CASSDRGPRDTEAFF.

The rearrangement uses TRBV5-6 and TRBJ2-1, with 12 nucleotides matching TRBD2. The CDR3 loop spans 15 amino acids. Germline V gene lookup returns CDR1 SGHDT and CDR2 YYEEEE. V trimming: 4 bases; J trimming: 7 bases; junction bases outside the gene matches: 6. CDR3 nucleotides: TGTGCCAGCAGCAGACCTAGCGGGGGGGAAAATGAGCAGTTCTTC. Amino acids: CASSRPSGGENEQFF.

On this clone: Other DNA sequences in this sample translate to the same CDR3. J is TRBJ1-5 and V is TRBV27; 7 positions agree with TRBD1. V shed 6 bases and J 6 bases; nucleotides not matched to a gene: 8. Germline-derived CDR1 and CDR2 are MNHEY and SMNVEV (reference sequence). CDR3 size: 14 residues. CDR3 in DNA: TGTGCCAGCAGCAGGCGGCAGGGGGGTCAGCCCCAGCATTTT. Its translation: CASSRRQGGQPQHF.

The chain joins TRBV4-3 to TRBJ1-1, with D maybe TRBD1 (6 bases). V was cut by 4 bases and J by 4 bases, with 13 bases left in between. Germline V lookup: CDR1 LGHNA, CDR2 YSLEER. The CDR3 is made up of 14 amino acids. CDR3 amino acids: CASSLVLGGTEAFF. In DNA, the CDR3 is TGCGCCAGCAGCCTCGTTCTAGGGGGCACTGAAGCTTTCTTT.

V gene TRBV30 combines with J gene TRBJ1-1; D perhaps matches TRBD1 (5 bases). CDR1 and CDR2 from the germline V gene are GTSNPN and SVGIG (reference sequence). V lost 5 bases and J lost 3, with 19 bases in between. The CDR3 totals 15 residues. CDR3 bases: TGTGCCTGGGTGCAAGGGCCTCAGGGTTACACTGAAGCTTTCTTT. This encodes CAWVQGPQGYTEAFF.

The CDR3 region has the DNA TGTGCCAGCAGCCCCGGAGCGGTGGCGGGTGGCTACACCTTC. Its translation: CASSPGAVAGGYTF. The chain joins TRBV3-1 (or the pseudogene TRBV3-2) to TRBJ1-2; unclear D gene. CDR1 and CDR2 (germline): LGHDT, YNNKEL (reference sequence). This CDR3 has 14 residues. The V and J ends lost 4 bases and 7 bases respectively, with 16 bases between them.

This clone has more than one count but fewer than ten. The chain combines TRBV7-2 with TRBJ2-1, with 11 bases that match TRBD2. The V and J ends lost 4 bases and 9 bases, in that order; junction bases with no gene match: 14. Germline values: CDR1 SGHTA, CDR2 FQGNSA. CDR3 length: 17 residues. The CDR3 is CASSYSAGTSGKVEQFF. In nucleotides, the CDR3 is TGTGCCAGCAGCTACTCCGCCGGGACTAGCGGAAAGGTTGAGCAGTTCTTC.

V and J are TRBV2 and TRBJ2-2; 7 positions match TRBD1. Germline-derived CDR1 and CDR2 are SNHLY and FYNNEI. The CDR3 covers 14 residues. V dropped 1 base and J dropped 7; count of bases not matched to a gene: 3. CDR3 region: CASSEGGTVGELFF. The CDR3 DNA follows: TGTGCCAGCAGTGAAGGAGGGACAGTCGGGGAGCTGTTTTTT.

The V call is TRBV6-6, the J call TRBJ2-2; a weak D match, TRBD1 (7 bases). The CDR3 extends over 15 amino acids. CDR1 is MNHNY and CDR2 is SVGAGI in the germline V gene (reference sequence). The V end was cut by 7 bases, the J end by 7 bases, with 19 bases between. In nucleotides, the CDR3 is TGTGCCAGCATCTCTGCAGGGGGGCGGAGCGGGGAGCTGTTTTTT. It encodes CASISAGGRSGELFF.

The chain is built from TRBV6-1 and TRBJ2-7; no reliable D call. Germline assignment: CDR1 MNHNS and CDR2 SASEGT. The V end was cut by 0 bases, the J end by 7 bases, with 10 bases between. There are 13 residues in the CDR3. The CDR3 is CASSEAAALEQYF. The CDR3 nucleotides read TGTGCCAGCAGTGAAGCCGCGGCCCTTGAGCAGTACTTC.